The entry that follows covers one TCR beta chain sequence. Its antigen remains unknown. Every participating donor gave one draw, a heparinised blood sample averaging approximately 120 mL. By way of CD45RO/CCR7/CD25/CD127/CD95/CD27, the CD4+ regulatory, stem cell-like memory, central memory and naive cells were sorted. Every isolated RNA sample was fully reverse transcribed, so sequencing captured expressed TCRB transcripts. Clones were sequenced by immunoSEQ multiplex PCR, and TCRdb holds only the in-frame ones, with some missing. The profile covers hundreds of thousands of clones, with around 15% appearing a single time and roughly 0.022% taken by the ten largest. The data belong to a study of beta chain features in type 1 diabetes. The CDR3 has 12 amino acids. Germline V gives CDR1 SGHNT, CDR2 YYREEE (reference sequence). The germline V and J ends were trimmed by 3 bases and 7 bases, with 10 bases remaining between them.

Regarding the study as a whole: TCRB CDR3s were moderately but significantly shorter in Type 1 diabetes patients in all four CD4+ subsets. Any HLA effect on TCRB rearrangement was left unresolved by small sub-analyses. The study found that naive, central memory and Treg TCRB repertoires appeared more similar in patients than in healthy donors.

Material: naive CD4+ T cells from blood. This rearrangement joins TRBV5-4 to TRBJ2-5; a possible D gene is TRBD2 (6 bases). This sequence originates from a man aged 18 to 30 with type 1 diabetes. DNA for the CDR3: TGTGCCAGCAGCTGGGACTCTGGGACCCAGTACTTC. Translated: CASSWDSGTQYF. The full variable domain, with the rest looked up from reference TRBV5-4 and TRBJ2-5, is ETGVTQSPTHLIKTRGQQVTLRCSSQSGHNTVSWYQQALGQGPQFIFQYYREEENGRGNFPPRFSGLQFPNYSSELNVNALELDDSALYLCASSWDSGTQYFGPGTRLLVL.